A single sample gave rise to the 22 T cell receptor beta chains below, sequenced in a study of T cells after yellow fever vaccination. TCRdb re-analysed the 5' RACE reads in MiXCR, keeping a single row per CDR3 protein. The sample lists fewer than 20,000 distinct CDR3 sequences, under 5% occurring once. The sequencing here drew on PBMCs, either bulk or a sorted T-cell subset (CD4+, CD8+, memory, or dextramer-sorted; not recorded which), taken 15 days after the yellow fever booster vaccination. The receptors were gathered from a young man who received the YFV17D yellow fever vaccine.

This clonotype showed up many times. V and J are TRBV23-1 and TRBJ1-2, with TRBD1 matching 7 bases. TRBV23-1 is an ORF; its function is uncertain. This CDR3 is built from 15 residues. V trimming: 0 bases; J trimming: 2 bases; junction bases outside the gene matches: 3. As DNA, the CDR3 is TGCGCCAGCAGTCAATCGGGACAGAGAAACTATGGCTACACCTTC. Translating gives CASSQSGQRNYGYTF.

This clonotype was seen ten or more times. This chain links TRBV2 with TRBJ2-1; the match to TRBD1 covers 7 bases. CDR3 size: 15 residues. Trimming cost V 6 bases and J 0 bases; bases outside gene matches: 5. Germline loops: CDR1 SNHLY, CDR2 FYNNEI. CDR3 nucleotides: TGTGCCAGCAGCCCACAGGGGCTCTCCTACAATGAGCAGTTCTTC. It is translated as CASSPQGLSYNEQFF.

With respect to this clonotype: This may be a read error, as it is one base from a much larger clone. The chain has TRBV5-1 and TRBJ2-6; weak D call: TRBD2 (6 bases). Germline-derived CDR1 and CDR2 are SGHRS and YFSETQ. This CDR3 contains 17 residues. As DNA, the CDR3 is TGCGCCAGCAGCCTGGGACCCCCCGGGACTGGGGCCAACGCCCTGACTTTC. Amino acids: CASSLGPPGTGANALTF.

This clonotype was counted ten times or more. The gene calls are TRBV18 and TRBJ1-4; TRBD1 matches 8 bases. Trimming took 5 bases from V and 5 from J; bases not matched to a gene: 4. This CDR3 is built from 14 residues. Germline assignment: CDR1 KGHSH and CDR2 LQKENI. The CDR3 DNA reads TGTGCCAGCTCAGCCGGACAGGGAAATGAAAAACTGTTTTTT. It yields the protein CASSAGQGNEKLFF.

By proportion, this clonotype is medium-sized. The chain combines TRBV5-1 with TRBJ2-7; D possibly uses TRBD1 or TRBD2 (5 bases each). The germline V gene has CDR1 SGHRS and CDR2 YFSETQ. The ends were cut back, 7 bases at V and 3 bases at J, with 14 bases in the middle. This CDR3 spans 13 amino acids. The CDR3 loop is CASAMGEFYEQYF. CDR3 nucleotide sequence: TGCGCCAGCGCAATGGGGGAGTTCTACGAGCAGTACTTC.

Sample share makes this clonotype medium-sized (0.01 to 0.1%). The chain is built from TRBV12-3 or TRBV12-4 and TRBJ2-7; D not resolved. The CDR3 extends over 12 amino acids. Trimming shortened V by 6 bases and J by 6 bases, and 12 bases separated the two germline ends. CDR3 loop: CASSLLLAEQYF. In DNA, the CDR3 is TGTGCCAGCAGCCTGTTGTTAGCCGAGCAGTACTTC.

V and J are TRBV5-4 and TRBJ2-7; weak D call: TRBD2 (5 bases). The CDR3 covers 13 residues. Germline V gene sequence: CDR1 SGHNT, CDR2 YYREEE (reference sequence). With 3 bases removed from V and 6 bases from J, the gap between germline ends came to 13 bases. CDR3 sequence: CASSSGLLCEQYF. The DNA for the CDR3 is TGTGCCAGCAGCTCCGGACTCCTCTGCGAGCAGTACTTC.

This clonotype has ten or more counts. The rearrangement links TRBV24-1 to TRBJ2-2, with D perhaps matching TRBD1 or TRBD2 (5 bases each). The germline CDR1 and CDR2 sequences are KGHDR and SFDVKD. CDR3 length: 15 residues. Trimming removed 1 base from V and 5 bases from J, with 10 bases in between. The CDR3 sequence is CATSDLGEGTGELFF. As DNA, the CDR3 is TGTGCCACCAGTGATTTAGGAGAGGGGACCGGGGAGCTGTTTTTT.

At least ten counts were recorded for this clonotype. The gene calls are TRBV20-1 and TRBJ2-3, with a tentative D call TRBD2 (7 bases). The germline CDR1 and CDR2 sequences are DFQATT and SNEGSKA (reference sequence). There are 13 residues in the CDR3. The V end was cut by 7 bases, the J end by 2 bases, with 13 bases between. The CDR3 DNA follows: TGCAGTGGGGGAGGGGGTGACACAGATACGCAGTATTTT. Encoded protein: CSGGGGDTDTQYF.

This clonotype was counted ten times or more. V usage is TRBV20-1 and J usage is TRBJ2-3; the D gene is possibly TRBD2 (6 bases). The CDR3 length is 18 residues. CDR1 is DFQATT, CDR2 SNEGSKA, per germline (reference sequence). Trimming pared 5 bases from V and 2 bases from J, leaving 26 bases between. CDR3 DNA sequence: TGCAGTGCTGGCACGCTGATTAGTAGCGGAGAATACACAGATACGCAGTATTTT. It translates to CSAGTLISSGEYTDTQYF.

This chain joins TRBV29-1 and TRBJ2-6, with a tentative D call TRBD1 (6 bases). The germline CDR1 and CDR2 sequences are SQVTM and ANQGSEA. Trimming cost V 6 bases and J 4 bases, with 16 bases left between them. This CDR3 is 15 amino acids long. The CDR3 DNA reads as TGCAGCGTAGGACAGTTTACGGGAGGGGCCAACGTCCTGACTTTC. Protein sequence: CSVGQFTGGANVLTF.

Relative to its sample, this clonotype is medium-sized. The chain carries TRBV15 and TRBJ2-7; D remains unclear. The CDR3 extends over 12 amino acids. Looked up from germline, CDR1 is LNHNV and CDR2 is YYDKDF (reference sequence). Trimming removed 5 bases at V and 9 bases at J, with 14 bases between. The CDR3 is CATSALEDGQYF. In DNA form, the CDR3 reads TGTGCCACCAGCGCCCTCGAAGATGGGCAGTACTTC.

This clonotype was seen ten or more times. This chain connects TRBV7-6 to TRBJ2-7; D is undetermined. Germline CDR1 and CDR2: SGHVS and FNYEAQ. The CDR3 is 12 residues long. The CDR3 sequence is CANQLHCFSSVV. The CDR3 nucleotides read TGTGCCAACCAACTTCACTGCTTTTCTTCGGTAGTC.

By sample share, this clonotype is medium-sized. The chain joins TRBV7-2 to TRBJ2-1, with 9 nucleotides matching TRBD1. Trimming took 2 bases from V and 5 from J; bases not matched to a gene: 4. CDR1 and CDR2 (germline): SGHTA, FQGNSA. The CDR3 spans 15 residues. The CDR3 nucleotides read TGTGCCAGCAGCTTAATAGGGACAGGGCACAATGAGCAGTTCTTC. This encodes CASSLIGTGHNEQFF.

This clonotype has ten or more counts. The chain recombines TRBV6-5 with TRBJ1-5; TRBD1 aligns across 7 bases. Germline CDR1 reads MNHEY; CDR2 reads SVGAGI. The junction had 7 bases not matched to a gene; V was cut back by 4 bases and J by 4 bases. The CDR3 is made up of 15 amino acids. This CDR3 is CASSFSQGGNQPQHF. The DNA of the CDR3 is TGTGCCAGCAGTTTCTCGCAGGGGGGAAATCAGCCCCAGCATTTT.

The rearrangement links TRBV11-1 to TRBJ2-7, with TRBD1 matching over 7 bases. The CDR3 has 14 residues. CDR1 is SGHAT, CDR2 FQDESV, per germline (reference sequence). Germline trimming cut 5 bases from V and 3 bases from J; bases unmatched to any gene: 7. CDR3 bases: TGTGCCAGCAGCGTTGGGACAGAGGACTACGAGCAGTACTTC. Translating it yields CASSVGTEDYEQYF.

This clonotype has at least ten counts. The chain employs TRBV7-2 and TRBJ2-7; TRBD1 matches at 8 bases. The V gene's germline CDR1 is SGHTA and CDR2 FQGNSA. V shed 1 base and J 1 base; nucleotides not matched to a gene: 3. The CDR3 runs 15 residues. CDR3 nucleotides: TGTGCCAGCAGCTTAGTCGACAGGGGATCCTACGAGCAGTACTTC. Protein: CASSLVDRGSYEQYF.

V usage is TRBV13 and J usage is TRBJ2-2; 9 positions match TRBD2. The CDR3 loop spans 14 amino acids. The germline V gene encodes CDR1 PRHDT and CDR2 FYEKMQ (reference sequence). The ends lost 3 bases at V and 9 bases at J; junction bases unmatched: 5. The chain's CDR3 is CASSFSGSSWELFF. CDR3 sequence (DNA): TGTGCCAGCAGCTTTAGCGGGAGTTCATGGGAGCTGTTTTTT.

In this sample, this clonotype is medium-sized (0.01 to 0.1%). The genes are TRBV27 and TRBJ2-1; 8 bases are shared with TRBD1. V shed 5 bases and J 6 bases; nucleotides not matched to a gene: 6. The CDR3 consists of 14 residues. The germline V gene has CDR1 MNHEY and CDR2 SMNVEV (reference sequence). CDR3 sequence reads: CASSLRGRSNEQFF. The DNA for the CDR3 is TGTGCCAGCAGTCTCAGGGGGCGTAGCAATGAGCAGTTCTTC.

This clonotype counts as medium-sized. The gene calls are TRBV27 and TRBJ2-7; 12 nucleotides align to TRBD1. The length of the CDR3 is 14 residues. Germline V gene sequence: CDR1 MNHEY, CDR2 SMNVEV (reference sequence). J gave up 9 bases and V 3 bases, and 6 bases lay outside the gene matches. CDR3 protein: CASSFGTGGAPQYF. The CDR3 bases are TGTGCCAGCAGTTTCGGGACAGGGGGCGCGCCGCAGTACTTC.

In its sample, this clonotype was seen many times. The CDR3 loop reads CASSQRSTYRMLYEQYF. DNA of the CDR3: TGTGCCAGCAGCCAGAGGTCAACGTACAGGATGCTTTACGAGCAGTACTTC. J is TRBJ2-7 and V is TRBV3-1; possible D gene TRBD1, 5 bases. V lost 3 bases and J 4 bases, leaving 22 bases between the germline ends. Germline CDR1 is LGHDT and CDR2 is YNNKEL (reference sequence). CDR3 length: 17 residues.

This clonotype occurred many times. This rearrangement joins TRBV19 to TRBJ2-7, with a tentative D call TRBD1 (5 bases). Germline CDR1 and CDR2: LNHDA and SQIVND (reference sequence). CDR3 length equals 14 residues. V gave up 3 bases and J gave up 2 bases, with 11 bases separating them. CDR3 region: CASSMDAGTYEQYF. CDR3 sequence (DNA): TGTGCCAGTAGTATGGATGCAGGGACCTACGAGCAGTACTTC.